The next 27 T cell receptor beta chains were all read from a single sample in a study of Graves' ophthalmopathy and Graves' hyperthyroidism. TCR beta CDR3 regions were amplified from RNA transcripts. First-round RT-PCR relied on HTBI primers, and a second-round multiplex PCR came next. TCRdb reprocessed the multiplex PCR reads via MiXCR and lists one record per CDR3 protein. The sample shows a few hundred thousand distinct CDR3 sequences, 20% to 25% of them seen only once. Sequencing was carried out using peripheral blood. These receptors were taken from a woman in her forties or fifties with Graves' ophthalmopathy.

The chain joins TRBV24-1 to TRBJ2-5; D may match TRBD1 or TRBD2 (6 bases each). Germline-derived CDR1 and CDR2 are KGHDR and SFDVKD. The CDR3 consists of 14 residues. Trimming cost V 6 bases and J 4 bases, with 14 bases left between them. Here the CDR3 DNA reads TGTGCCACCAGTTTAGGGGGGATGGGAGAGACCCAGTACTTC. Translation: CATSLGGMGETQYF.

This clonotype was counted between two and nine times. The DNA of the CDR3 is TGCAGTGCTAGAGATCTGTGGTCGGGGAACCAAGAGACCCAGTACTTC. Its protein is CSARDLWSGNQETQYF. J is TRBJ2-5 and V is TRBV20-1, with a weak D call TRBD2 (5 bases). This CDR3 contains 16 residues. From germline, CDR1 is DFQATT and CDR2 SNEGSKA (reference sequence). Trimming removed 0 bases from V and 0 bases from J, with 14 bases in between.

This clonotype was seen ten or more times. CDR3 protein: CASSLGSSGSSGANVLTF. CDR3 bases: TGTGCCAGCAGCTTAGGGTCTAGCGGTTCCTCTGGGGCCAACGTCCTGACTTTC. The chain joins TRBV11-2 to TRBJ2-6; 7 nucleotides line up with TRBD2. Trimming took 1 base from V and 0 from J; bases not matched to a gene: 6. The CDR3 runs 18 residues. CDR1 SGHAT and CDR2 FQNNGV come from the germline V gene.

This clonotype was observed at least ten times. The chain has TRBV10-2 and TRBJ1-3; D is unresolved. The V and J ends lost 1 base and 4 bases respectively, with 5 bases between them. The CDR3 length is 13 residues. Germline V CDR1 and CDR2: WSHSY, SAAADI. CDR3 sequence (DNA): TGCGCCAGCAGTGAGTGGTGGGGAAACACCATATATTTT. Protein product: CASSEWWGNTIYF.

This clonotype was found many times. The genes are TRBV14 and TRBJ2-5, with D hard to call. The V end lost 0 bases, the J end lost 2 bases, and 4 bases lay between the germline ends. Germline-derived CDR1 and CDR2 are SGHDN and FVKESK. The CDR3 sequence is 13 residues long. The CDR3 sequence is CASSQDRQETQYF. The CDR3 bases are TGTGCCAGCAGCCAAGACAGACAAGAGACCCAGTACTTC. The variable domain in full, with the rest retrieved from reference TRBV14 and TRBJ2-5, is EAGVTQFPSHSVIEKGQTVTLRCDPISGHDNLYWYRRVMGKEIKFLLHFVKESKQDESGMPNNRFLAERTGGTYSTLKVQPAELEDSGVYFCASSQDRQETQYFGPGTRLLVL.

This clonotype was seen ten or more times. The chain joins TRBV5-1 to TRBJ2-7; 7 positions agree with TRBD2. This CDR3 region has 15 residues. From germline, CDR1 is SGHRS and CDR2 YFSETQ. Germline trimming cut 0 bases from V and 2 bases from J; bases unmatched to any gene: 5. This chain's CDR3 is CASSLEPSGTYEQYF. The CDR3 coding sequence is TGCGCCAGCAGCTTGGAGCCTAGCGGAACCTACGAGCAGTACTTC.

In this sample, this clonotype turned up many times. The rearrangement joins TRBV9 to TRBJ2-5, with D perhaps TRBD1 or TRBD2 (5 bases each). Trimming shortened V by 0 bases and J by 1 base, and 10 bases separated the two germline ends. Looked up from germline, CDR1 is SGDLS and CDR2 is YYNGEE. The CDR3 is made up of 15 amino acids. As DNA, the CDR3 is TGTGCCAGCAGCGTAGGAGGGACCCTCCAAGAGACCCAGTACTTC. This codes for CASSVGGTLQETQYF.

This clonotype was seen repeatedly, ten times or more. This chain uses TRBV10-1 with TRBJ2-2; 10 bases agree with TRBD2. CDR3 length equals 16 residues. Looked up from germline, CDR1 is WNHNN and CDR2 is SYGVQD (reference sequence). V dropped 3 bases and J dropped 8; count of bases not matched to a gene: 9. CDR3: CASSEGFSGRSGELFF. In nucleotides, the CDR3 is TGCGCCAGCAGTGAAGGTTTTAGCGGGAGGTCTGGGGAGCTGTTTTTT.

Ten or more counts support this clonotype. This chain uses TRBV7-2 with TRBJ2-7; the D gene is possibly TRBD2 (5 bases). V was trimmed by 6 bases and J by 0 bases, leaving 18 bases between them. CDR3 length equals 16 residues. Germline V CDR1 and CDR2: SGHTA, FQGNSA. For the CDR3, the DNA is TGTGCCAGCAGTTCTGTGATCGGGATAGGCTCCTACGAGCAGTACTTC. This codes for CASSSVIGIGSYEQYF.

The V gene is TRBV12-3 or TRBV12-4, the J gene TRBJ2-7; no clear D. The CDR3 has 11 amino acids. V dropped 0 bases and J dropped 7 bases, with 4 bases sitting between them. CDR3 in DNA: TGTGCCAGCAGTTTAGCATGGGAGCAGTACTTC. It yields the protein CASSLAWEQYF.

This clonotype was detected only a few times. J is TRBJ2-4 and V is TRBV11-2; D gene uncertain. This CDR3 region has 19 residues. The germline gives CDR1 SGHAT, CDR2 FQNNGV. V gave up 1 base and J gave up 0 bases, with 19 bases separating them. The CDR3 bases are TGTGCCAGCAGCTTAGTGACCCCTGCGATATCCGAAGCCAAAAACATTCAGTACTTC. It translates to CASSLVTPAISEAKNIQYF.

This clonotype was seen a handful of times. The genes are TRBV28 and TRBJ1-1; D is uncertain. Trimming shortened V by 5 bases and J by 5 bases, and 9 bases separated the two germline ends. The CDR3 spans 12 residues. CDR1 MDHEN and CDR2 SYDVKM come from the germline V gene. The CDR3 is CASSPRETEAFF. Written as DNA, the CDR3 is TGTGCCAGCAGTCCCCGGGAGACTGAAGCTTTCTTT.

This clonotype was counted many times. The rearrangement joins TRBV7-8 to TRBJ1-1, with D uncertain. Trimming pared 3 bases from V and 1 base from J, leaving 9 bases between. CDR1 is SGHVS and CDR2 is FQNEAQ in the germline V gene. The CDR3 is 14 amino acids. The CDR3 loop is CASSFSRENTEAFF. For the CDR3, the DNA is TGTGCCAGCAGCTTTTCAAGGGAGAACACTGAAGCTTTCTTT.

The sample holds many counts of this clonotype. The genes are TRBV28 and TRBJ2-2, with a tentative D call TRBD1 (6 bases). Trimming cost V 5 bases and J 0 bases, with 10 bases left between them. The germline CDR1 and CDR2 sequences are MDHEN and SYDVKM. The CDR3 has 15 residues. The CDR3 region is CASSKGHANTGELFF. CDR3 in DNA: TGTGCCAGCAGTAAGGGACACGCGAACACCGGGGAGCTGTTTTTT.

Ten or more counts support this clonotype. The CDR3 nucleotides read TGTGCCAGCAGCTTAACGGCAGGCACCTCTGGAAACACCATATATTTT. Protein sequence: CASSLTAGTSGNTIYF. The chain employs TRBV7-3 and TRBJ1-3; unclear D gene. CDR3 length: 16 amino acids. Between the trimmed V and J ends, which lost 0 bases and 0 bases, there was a span of 9 bases. Germline V lookup: CDR1 SGHTA, CDR2 FQGTGA.

Ten or more counts support this clonotype. The V call is TRBV7-2, the J call TRBJ2-5; 8 nucleotides agree with TRBD2. Per germline, CDR1 SGHTA and CDR2 FQGNSA. This CDR3 is built from 13 residues. J gave up 5 bases and V 5 bases, and 4 bases lay outside the gene matches. CDR3 sequence reads: CASSRGGGETQYF. CDR3 nucleotide sequence: TGTGCCAGCAGCCGTGGCGGGGGGGAGACCCAGTACTTC.

The table lists this clonotype with a few counts. One base away lies a much larger clone, so this may be a sequencing read error. The chain is built from TRBV11-1 and TRBJ2-7; no firm D call. Germline CDR1 SGHAT, CDR2 FQDESV (reference sequence). V lost 5 bases to trimming and J lost 5 bases, with 4 bases between them. This CDR3 comprises 10 residues. The chain's CDR3 is CASSPHEQYF. DNA of the CDR3: TGTGCCAGCAGCCCCCACGAGCAGTACTTC.

This clonotype was seen many times. The J gene is TRBJ2-7, the V gene TRBV29-1; 9 nucleotides agree with TRBD1. The trim removed 4 bases at V and 0 bases at J, leaving 7 bases unmatched. Germline CDR1 SQVTM, CDR2 ANQGSEA. The CDR3 is made up of 15 amino acids. CDR3 amino acids: CSVVAAGQGSYEQYF. The CDR3 bases are TGCAGCGTTGTGGCGGCGGGACAGGGCTCCTACGAGCAGTACTTC.

In its sample, this clonotype was seen many times. The chain recombines TRBV25-1 with TRBJ2-5, with D possibly TRBD1 on 6 matching bases. The CDR3 length is 14 residues. Germline CDR1 and CDR2: MGHDK and SYGVNS. Trimming took off 2 bases at V and 5 bases at J, with 12 bases between the two ends. CDR3 DNA sequence: TGTGCCAGCAGTGAAGGAACAGGGACCGAGACCCAGTACTTC. Protein sequence: CASSEGTGTETQYF.

This clonotype showed up many times. The chain carries TRBV28 and TRBJ2-7, with unresolved D. V dropped 3 bases and J dropped 2 bases, with 11 bases sitting between them. The CDR3 spans 14 residues. CDR1 and CDR2 from the germline V gene are MDHEN and SYDVKM. The CDR3 loop reads CASSLPTVTYEQYF. The DNA for the CDR3 is TGTGCCAGCAGTTTGCCCACTGTGACCTACGAGCAGTACTTC.

This clonotype was observed many times. In DNA form, the CDR3 reads TGTGCCAGCAGGCCGGGACAGGGGACCTACGAGCAGTACTTC. As protein: CASRPGQGTYEQYF. The J gene is TRBJ2-7, the V gene TRBV6-5; 10 bases agree with TRBD1. The CDR3 is 14 amino acids. Germline-derived CDR1 and CDR2 are MNHEY and SVGAGI. The trim removed 6 bases at V and 2 bases at J, leaving 4 bases unmatched.

The chain has TRBV6-1 and TRBJ2-5, with D possibly matching TRBD2 (5 bases). Deletions cut 7 bases from V and 5 bases from J, with 14 bases between. The CDR3 contains 13 residues. CDR1 MNHNS and CDR2 SASEGT come from the germline V gene. The CDR3, as DNA: TGTGCCAGCAACGGACTTTCGGGGGAGACCCAGTACTTC. It is translated as CASNGLSGETQYF.

Comments on this clonotype: Without the conserved terminal phenylalanine or tryptophan, this CDR3 likely stems from a read error. This chain links TRBV14 with TRBJ1-1; possibly TRBD1 for D (5 bases). CDR3 length equals 17 residues. Between the trimmed V and J ends, which lost 6 bases and 0 bases, there was a span of 20 bases. Germline V lookup: CDR1 SGHDN, CDR2 FVKESK. As DNA, the CDR3 is TGTGCCAGCAGTGGGTGGCAGGGAACGAACATGAACACTGAAGCTTTCCTT. Amino acid sequence: CASSGWQGTNMNTEAFL.

This clonotype showed up many times. The chain links TRBV27 to TRBJ2-5, with D unclear. This CDR3 has 13 residues. Germline-derived CDR1 and CDR2 are MNHEY and SMNVEV (reference sequence). V was pared by 7 bases and J by 2 bases, with 11 bases between. Written as DNA, the CDR3 is TGTGCCAGCATCTACAAGGTACAAGAGACCCAGTACTTC. It yields the protein CASIYKVQETQYF.

This clonotype was seen ten or more times. The rearrangement uses TRBV19 and TRBJ1-1; no reliable D call. V was clipped by 3 bases and J by 1 base, with 3 bases between them. The CDR3 contains 12 residues. Germline V gene lookup returns CDR1 LNHDA and CDR2 SQIVND (reference sequence). The CDR3 loop is CASSITNTEAFF. For the CDR3, the DNA is TGTGCCAGTAGTATCACGAACACTGAAGCTTTCTTT.

A remark on this clonotype: Possible read error: a much larger clone is one base away. The rearrangement uses TRBV28 and TRBJ1-4, with D perhaps matching TRBD1 (6 bases). Germline values: CDR1 MDHEN, CDR2 SYDVKM. Trimming removed 10 bases from V and 4 bases from J, with 13 bases in between. This CDR3 has 13 amino acids. CDR3 in amino acids: CANRTGFNEKLFF. CDR3 bases: TGTGCCAACAGAACAGGGTTTAATGAAAAACTGTTTTTT.

This clonotype was detected many times. This sequence joins TRBV12-3 or TRBV12-4 and TRBJ1-1; D remains ambiguous. This CDR3 has 14 amino acids. V was pared by 7 bases and J by 5 bases, with 17 bases between. This CDR3 reads CASNSFDEGTEAFF. In nucleotides, the CDR3 is TGTGCCAGCAACTCGTTCGATGAAGGGACTGAAGCTTTCTTT.